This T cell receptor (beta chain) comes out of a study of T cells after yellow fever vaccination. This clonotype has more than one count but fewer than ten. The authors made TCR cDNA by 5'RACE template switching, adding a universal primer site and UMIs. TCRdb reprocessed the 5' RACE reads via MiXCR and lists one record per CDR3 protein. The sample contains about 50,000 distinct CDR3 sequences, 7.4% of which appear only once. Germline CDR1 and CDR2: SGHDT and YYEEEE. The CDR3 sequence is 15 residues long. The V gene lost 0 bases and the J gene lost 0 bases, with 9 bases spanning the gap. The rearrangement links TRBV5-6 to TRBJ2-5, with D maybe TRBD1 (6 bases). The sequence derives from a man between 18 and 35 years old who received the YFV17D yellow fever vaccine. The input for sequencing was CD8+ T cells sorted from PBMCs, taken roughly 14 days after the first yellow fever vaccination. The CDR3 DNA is TGTGCCAGCAGCTTGGAGGGACATAACCAAGAGACCCAGTACTTC. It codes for CASSLEGHNQETQYF.